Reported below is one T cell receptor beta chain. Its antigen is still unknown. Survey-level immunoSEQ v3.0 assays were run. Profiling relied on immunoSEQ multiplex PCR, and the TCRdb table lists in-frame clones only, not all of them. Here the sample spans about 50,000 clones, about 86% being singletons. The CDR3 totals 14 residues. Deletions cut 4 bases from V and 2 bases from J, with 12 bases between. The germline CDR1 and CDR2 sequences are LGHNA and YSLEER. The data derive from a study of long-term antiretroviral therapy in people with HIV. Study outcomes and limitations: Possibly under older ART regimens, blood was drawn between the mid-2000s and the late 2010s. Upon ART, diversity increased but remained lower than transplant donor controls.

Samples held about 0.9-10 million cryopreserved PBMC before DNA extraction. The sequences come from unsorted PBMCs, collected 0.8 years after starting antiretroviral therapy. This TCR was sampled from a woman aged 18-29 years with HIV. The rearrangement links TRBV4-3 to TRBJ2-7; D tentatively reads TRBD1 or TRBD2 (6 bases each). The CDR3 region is CASSLQRGAYEQYF. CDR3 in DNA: TGCGCCAGCAGCCTCCAAAGGGGGGCCTACGAGCAGTACTTC.